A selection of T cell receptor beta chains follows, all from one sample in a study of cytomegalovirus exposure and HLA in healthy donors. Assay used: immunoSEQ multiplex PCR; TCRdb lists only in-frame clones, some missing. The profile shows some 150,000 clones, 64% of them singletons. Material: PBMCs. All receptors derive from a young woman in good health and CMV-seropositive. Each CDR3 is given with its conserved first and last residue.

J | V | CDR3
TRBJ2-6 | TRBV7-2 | CASSLVGRGSGANVLTF
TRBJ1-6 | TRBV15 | CATSRDRDLGSPLHF
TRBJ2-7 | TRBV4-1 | CASSLSQGYEQYF
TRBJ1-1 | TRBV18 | CASSPGLDTEAFF
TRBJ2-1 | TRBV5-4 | CASTYFSGSVHNEQFF
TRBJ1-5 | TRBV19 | CASWLGQFHQPQHF
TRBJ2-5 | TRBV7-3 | CASSLGDRTFQETQYF
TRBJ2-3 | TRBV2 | CASSASGGGPDTQYF
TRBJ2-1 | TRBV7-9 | CASSLGRGAGVTDEQFF
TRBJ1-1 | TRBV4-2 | CASSQEQVNTEAFF
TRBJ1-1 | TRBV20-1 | CSASMTDEAFF
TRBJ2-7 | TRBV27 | CASRQAGLAGNYEQYF
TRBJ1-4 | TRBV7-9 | CASSSSPWGQQF
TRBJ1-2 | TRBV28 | CASSFAGINYGYTF
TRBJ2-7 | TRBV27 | CASSFGRSYEQYF
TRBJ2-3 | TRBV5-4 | CASSSVARRGITDTQYF
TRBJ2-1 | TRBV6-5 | CASSYSGGLFNEQFF
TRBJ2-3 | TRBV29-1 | CSVDGGLSGGTQYF
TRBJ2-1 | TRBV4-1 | CASSQDLFRGRLNEQFF
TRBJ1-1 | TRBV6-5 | CASSYGTGEAFF
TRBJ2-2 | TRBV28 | CASRRQPANTGELFF
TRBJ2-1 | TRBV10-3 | CAISESTSVAGEQFF
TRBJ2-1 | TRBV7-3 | CASSSFRGNEQFF
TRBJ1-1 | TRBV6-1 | CASTQGLPNTEAFF
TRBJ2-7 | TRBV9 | CASSSTGSYEQYF
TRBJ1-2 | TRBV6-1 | CASSEAYGYTF
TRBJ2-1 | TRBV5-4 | CASSLYWRYNEQFF
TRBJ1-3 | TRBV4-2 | CASSQENRQGANTIYF
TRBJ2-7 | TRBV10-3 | CAISEPGLAGGYEQYF
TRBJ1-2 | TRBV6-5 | CASRRRWDTHYGYTF
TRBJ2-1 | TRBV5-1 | CASSLGMDGNGQFF
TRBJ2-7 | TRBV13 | CASSRQGIHEQYF
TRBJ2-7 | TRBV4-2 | CASSQHNTGTSYEQYF
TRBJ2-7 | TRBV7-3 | CASSTGTYGYEQYF
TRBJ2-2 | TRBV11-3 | CASSPGGSGTGELFF
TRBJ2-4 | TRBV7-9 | CASSLPLRIAGAGAIQYF
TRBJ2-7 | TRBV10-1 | CASARDRSSYEQYF
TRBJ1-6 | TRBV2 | CASRPGQGLSSYNSPLHF
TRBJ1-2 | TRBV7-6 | CASSNSPQGIYGYTF
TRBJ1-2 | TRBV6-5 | CASTRQGANGYTF
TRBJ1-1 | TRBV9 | CASSDGQGNTEAFF
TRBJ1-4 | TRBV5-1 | CASSAGQGRLWVKKLFF
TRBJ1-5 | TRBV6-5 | CASSLTVANQPQHF
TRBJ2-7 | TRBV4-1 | CASSHLAEQGYEQYF
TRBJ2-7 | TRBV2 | CASGGSQGAGEQYF
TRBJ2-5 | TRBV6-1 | CASSEVPSTQETQYF
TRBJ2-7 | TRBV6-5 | CASSYQTGAHEQYF
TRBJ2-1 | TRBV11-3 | CASSSRDYSYNEQFF
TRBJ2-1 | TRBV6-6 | CASSPILAEQFF
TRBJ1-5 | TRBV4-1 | CASSQVRDGDQPQHF
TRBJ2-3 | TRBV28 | CASSLAGADTQYF
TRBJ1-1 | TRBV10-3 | CAISDTGGNTAFF
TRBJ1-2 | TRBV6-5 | CASSAGGAEGYTF